The 28 T cell receptor beta chains below come from one sample, sequenced in a study of blood T cell repertoires in COVID-19. Repertoires were generated with immunoSEQ multiplex PCR, while TCRdb's copy carries only in-frame clones and drops some. Here the sample spans around 100,000 clones, 88% being singletons. The sequenced sample consisted of peripheral blood. The receptors here all came from a woman in her fifties or sixties with acute or convalescent COVID-19.

The genes are TRBV3-1 (or the pseudogene TRBV3-2) and TRBJ2-3; TRBD1 might be the D (5 bases). The germline gives CDR1 LGHDT, CDR2 YNNKEL (reference sequence). The germline V and J ends were trimmed by 3 bases and 6 bases, with 13 bases remaining between them. The CDR3 is 14 amino acids. CDR3 residues: CASSHRIGADTQYF. For the CDR3, the DNA is TGTGCCAGCAGCCACCGAATAGGGGCTGATACGCAGTATTTT.

The rearrangement uses TRBV19 and TRBJ1-1; D is perhaps TRBD1 (5 bases). This CDR3 is built from 14 residues. V was pared by 4 bases and J by 11 bases, with 20 bases between. Germline CDR1 reads LNHDA; CDR2 reads SQIVND (reference sequence). CDR3 region: CASSTASSHAGAFF. The CDR3 DNA follows: TGTGCCAGTAGTACGGCGAGCAGCCACGCAGGGGCTTTCTTT.

V gene TRBV6-5 combines with J gene TRBJ1-2, with 7 positions matching TRBD1. CDR3 length equals 13 residues. Looked up from germline, CDR1 is MNHEY and CDR2 is SVGAGI. Trimming cost V 6 bases and J 0 bases; bases outside gene matches: 1. CDR3 residues: CASSTGANYGYTF. DNA of the CDR3: TGTGCCAGCAGCACAGGGGCTAACTATGGCTACACCTTC.

The chain links TRBV6-6 to TRBJ2-5, with a possible D match to TRBD2 (5 bases). Germline CDR1 MNHNY, CDR2 SVGAGI (reference sequence). The CDR3 loop spans 15 amino acids. Trimming took 0 bases from V and 2 from J, leaving 10 bases between them. The CDR3 nucleotides read TGTGCCAGCAGTTACTCGATGACTAAACAAGAGACCCAGTACTTC. Translation gives CASSYSMTKQETQYF.

This rearrangement joins TRBV5-1 to TRBJ1-2; D not resolved. This CDR3 contains 15 residues. The germline V gene has CDR1 SGHRS and CDR2 YFSETQ. V was trimmed by 4 bases and J by 4 bases, leaving 17 bases between them. CDR3 nucleotide sequence: TGCGCCAGCAGCCCAAACAGAGAAGTTGGCTATGGCTACACCTTC. Its protein is CASSPNREVGYGYTF.

CDR3 nucleotide sequence: TGTGCCAGTAGGCCCGGGGGGAGTAACGACGAGCAGTACTTC. Residues: CASRPGGSNDEQYF. This sequence joins TRBV19 and TRBJ2-7, with TRBD2 matching over 7 bases. Germline V gene lookup returns CDR1 LNHDA and CDR2 SQIVND (reference sequence). V lost 6 bases to trimming and J lost 5 bases; unmatched junction nucleotides: 10. This CDR3 comprises 14 residues. Full variable domain (outside the CDR3, taken from reference TRBV19 and TRBJ2-7): DGGITQSPKYLFRKEGQNVTLSCEQNLNHDAMYWYRQDPGQGLRLIYYSQIVNDFQKGDIAEGYSVSREKKESFPLTVTSAQKNPTAFYLCASRPGGSNDEQYFGPGTRLTVT.

The chain couples TRBV6-5 to TRBJ1-1; a weak D match, TRBD1 (6 bases). The V end was cut by 5 bases, the J end by 4 bases, with 11 bases between. This CDR3 has 13 residues. Per germline, CDR1 MNHEY and CDR2 SVGAGI. Here the CDR3 DNA reads TGTGCCAGCAGTACTGGGGGCGGCACTGAAGCTTTCTTT. It translates to CASSTGGGTEAFF.

J is TRBJ2-2 and V is TRBV9; TRBD2 is a possible D gene (5 bases). CDR3 size: 16 residues. V gave up 4 bases and J gave up 2 bases, with 15 bases separating them. CDR1 SGDLS and CDR2 YYNGEE come from the germline V gene. The CDR3, as DNA: TGTGCCAGCAGCTCACTATTTCGGGGAAACACCGGGGAGCTGTTTTTT. Its translation is CASSSLFRGNTGELFF.

This sequence joins TRBV5-1 and TRBJ2-1; D remains ambiguous. Per the germline V gene, CDR1 is SGHRS and CDR2 is YFSETQ. Trimming stripped 2 bases from V and 8 bases from J, with 11 bases between. The CDR3 spans 13 residues. The CDR3 loop is CASSFGSRDEQFF. CDR3 DNA: TGCGCCAGCAGCTTTGGGTCACGGGATGAGCAGTTCTTC.

The CDR3 nucleotides are TGTGCCAGCAATCTCCTGGCCAAAAACATTCAGTACTTC. Translation: CASNLLAKNIQYF. V usage is TRBV2 and J usage is TRBJ2-4; D gene unclear. Germline values: CDR1 SNHLY, CDR2 FYNNEI. Trimming left V 7 bases short and J 1 base short, with 8 bases between. This CDR3 is built from 13 residues.

The chain combines TRBV7-8 with TRBJ2-7; 11 nucleotides match TRBD2. The germline gives CDR1 SGHVS, CDR2 FQNEAQ. This CDR3 has 15 residues. J was trimmed by 3 bases and V by 5 bases; bases with no gene match: 6. The CDR3 protein is CASSPLGLAVYEQYV. The DNA for the CDR3 is TGTGCCAGCAGCCCCTTGGGACTAGCGGTCTACGAGCAGTACGTC.

The chain couples TRBV27 to TRBJ2-7; 11 bases match TRBD1. CDR3 length equals 16 residues. Germline CDR1 reads MNHEY; CDR2 reads SMNVEV (reference sequence). V was clipped by 5 bases and J by 4 bases; unmatched bases: 10. The CDR3 loop reads CASSLSGQGAGYEQYF. DNA of the CDR3: TGTGCCAGCAGTCTTTCTGGACAGGGGGCGGGGTACGAGCAGTACTTC.

This clone has just one count. This chain joins TRBV9 and TRBJ2-2, with unresolved D. The CDR3 is 15 residues long. Germline V CDR1 and CDR2: SGDLS, YYNGEE. V was shortened by 4 bases and J by 5 bases, with 15 bases between the two germline ends. Here the CDR3 reads CASSPDLRPTGELFF. The CDR3 coding sequence is TGTGCCAGCAGCCCCGACTTAAGACCTACCGGGGAGCTGTTTTTT. The variable domain in full, with the rest retrieved from reference TRBV9 and TRBJ2-2, is DSGVTQTPKHLITATGQRVTLRCSPRSGDLSVYWYQQSLDQGLQFLIQYYNGEERAKGNILERFSAQQFPDLHSELNLSSLELGDSALYFCASSPDLRPTGELFFGEGSRLTVL.

This chain links TRBV10-1 with TRBJ1-2, with D possibly matching TRBD1 (6 bases). The CDR3 consists of 16 residues. Germline-derived CDR1 and CDR2 are WNHNN and SYGVQD (reference sequence). Trimming shortened V by 7 bases and J by 0 bases, and 18 bases separated the two germline ends. This chain's CDR3 is CASNSRGPPANYGYTF. Written as DNA, the CDR3 is TGCGCCAGCAACAGCAGGGGCCCTCCCGCTAACTATGGCTACACCTTC.

The V call is TRBV14, the J call TRBJ2-1; the match to TRBD2 covers 7 bases. With 0 bases clipped from V and 6 bases from J, the junction kept 11 bases outside the gene matches. CDR1 SGHDN and CDR2 FVKESK come from the germline V gene. The CDR3 is 17 residues long. CDR3 sequence (DNA): TGTGCCAGCAGCCAAGACGGGAGGAGCGGGGCTGGCAATGAGCAGTTCTTC. It is translated as CASSQDGRSGAGNEQFF.

This chain joins TRBV19 and TRBJ1-5, with D unclear. The V end lost 5 bases, the J end lost 12 bases, and 11 bases lay between the germline ends. CDR1 is LNHDA, CDR2 SQIVND, per germline (reference sequence). This CDR3 has 11 residues. This chain's CDR3 is CASSWAQVQHF. Written as DNA, the CDR3 is TGTGCCAGTAGTTGGGCCCAAGTCCAGCATTTT. Looking up the rest from reference TRBV19 and TRBJ1-5 gives the full variable domain: DGGITQSPKYLFRKEGQNVTLSCEQNLNHDAMYWYRQDPGQGLRLIYYSQIVNDFQKGDIAEGYSVSREKKESFPLTVTSAQKNPTAFYLCASSWAQVQHFGDGTRLSIL.

This chain connects TRBV5-1 to TRBJ1-2; D is undetermined. The germline gives CDR1 SGHRS, CDR2 YFSETQ. The CDR3 totals 16 residues. V was shortened by 0 bases and J by 6 bases, with 18 bases between the two germline ends. CDR3 sequence: CASSLDAVRAGDGYTF. The CDR3 DNA follows: TGCGCCAGCAGCTTGGACGCCGTTAGGGCCGGGGATGGCTACACCTTC.

J is TRBJ2-2 and V is TRBV9; no firm D call. Germline-derived CDR1 and CDR2 are SGDLS and YYNGEE. Deletions cut 2 bases from V and 5 bases from J, with 4 bases between. CDR3 size: 12 residues. CDR3 sequence: CASSVNTGELFF. CDR3 sequence (DNA): TGTGCCAGCAGCGTTAATACCGGGGAGCTGTTTTTT.

The count of this clone is one. The chain recombines TRBV27 with TRBJ1-1; 8 bases map to TRBD1. The CDR3 spans 15 residues. Germline lookup yields CDR1 MNHEY and CDR2 SMNVEV (reference sequence). V gave up 0 bases and J gave up 4 bases; unmatched junction bases: 4. The CDR3 loop is CASSLSTTGGTEAFF. The CDR3 DNA is TGTGCCAGCAGTTTATCGACCACAGGGGGCACTGAAGCTTTCTTT.

The V gene is TRBV27, the J gene TRBJ1-1; possibly TRBD1 for D (6 bases). Per the germline V gene, CDR1 is MNHEY and CDR2 is SMNVEV (reference sequence). Trimming pared 5 bases from V and 1 base from J, leaving 14 bases between. There are 15 residues in the CDR3. CDR3 region: CASSVTGTQNTEAFF. For the CDR3, the DNA is TGTGCCAGCAGTGTAACCGGGACACAGAACACTGAAGCTTTCTTT.

The V call is TRBV7-9, the J call TRBJ2-1; 13 bases align to TRBD2. Germline trimming cut 4 bases from V and 9 bases from J; bases unmatched to any gene: 12. Germline CDR1 is SEHNR and CDR2 is FQNEAQ (reference sequence). The CDR3 is made up of 17 amino acids. CDR3 in DNA: TGTGCCAGCAGCTCCCAAGGACTAGCGGGAGTTTTAGGTGAGCAGTTCTTC. Translated: CASSSQGLAGVLGEQFF.

This clone was counted only a few times. The CDR3 loop reads CASSATGGSGNTIYF. CDR3 coding DNA: TGTGCCAGCAGCGCGACCGGGGGCTCTGGAAACACCATATATTTT. V is TRBV9 and J is TRBJ1-3; a weak D match, TRBD1 (5 bases). The CDR3 sequence is 15 residues long. Germline CDR1 and CDR2: SGDLS and YYNGEE. Trimming removed 3 bases from V and 0 bases from J, with 10 bases in between.

The V call is TRBV5-1, the J call TRBJ1-1; 10 bases align to TRBD1. The CDR3 length is 13 residues. From germline, CDR1 is SGHRS and CDR2 YFSETQ. The junction had 2 bases not matched to a gene; V was cut back by 4 bases and J by 5 bases. CDR3 loop: CASSRDRGTEAFF. CDR3 in DNA: TGCGCCAGCAGCCGGGACAGGGGTACTGAAGCTTTCTTT.

This sequence joins TRBV6-6 and TRBJ2-7; 7 bases match TRBD1. There are 15 residues in the CDR3. Germline V lookup: CDR1 MNHNY, CDR2 SVGAGI (reference sequence). The ends lost 6 bases at V and 2 bases at J; junction bases unmatched: 10. DNA for the CDR3: TGTGCCAGCAGAGACTACCACGGGACAGCCTACGAGCAGTACGTC. Translated, it gives CASRDYHGTAYEQYV.

The chain carries TRBV19 and TRBJ1-5, with TRBD1 matching 9 bases. The CDR3 has 16 amino acids. Germline CDR1 is LNHDA and CDR2 is SQIVND (reference sequence). V lost 9 bases and J lost 3; bases outside the gene matches: 12. The CDR3 DNA reads TGTGCCAGCAATACAGGGGGCGGGTGGAACAATCAGCCCCAGCATTTT. It codes for CASNTGGGWNNQPQHF.

The chain couples TRBV25-1 to TRBJ2-2; possible D gene TRBD2, 6 bases. Germline V gene lookup returns CDR1 MGHDK and CDR2 SYGVNS. V gave up 6 bases and J gave up 5 bases, with 22 bases separating them. The CDR3 totals 17 residues. The CDR3 sequence: CASRDTLAGWKTGELFF. CDR3 bases: TGTGCCAGCAGGGACACCCTGGCGGGATGGAAAACCGGGGAGCTGTTTTTT.

This clone was recorded a few times. The chain links TRBV10-3 to TRBJ2-1, with no clear D. Germline CDR1 and CDR2: ENHRY and SYGVKD. The CDR3 extends over 11 amino acids. V gave up 5 bases and J gave up 5 bases, with 4 bases separating them. CDR3 in DNA: TGTGCCATCAGTCTTGACAATGAGCAGTTCTTC. Translation: CAISLDNEQFF.

The table lists this clone with a count of one. J is TRBJ1-6 and V is TRBV7-8; the D is unclear. This CDR3 comprises 16 residues. The V end lost 2 bases, the J end lost 13 bases, and 21 bases lay between the germline ends. The germline CDR1 and CDR2 sequences are SGHVS and FQNEAQ. Here the CDR3 reads CASSLMGRQAVSPLHF. For the CDR3, the DNA is TGTGCCAGCAGCTTAATGGGCAGGCAGGCCGTAAGCCCCCTCCACTTT.